A single sample is the source of the 32 T cell receptor beta chains below, sequenced in a study of T cell responses to AZD1222 COVID-19 vaccine. Clones were sequenced by immunoSEQ multiplex PCR, and TCRdb holds only the in-frame ones, with some missing. In the table there are 110,000 or so clones, around 88% of which are singletons. The material sequenced was peripheral blood, taken 28 days after the second AZD1222 dose. Receptors originate from an adult who received the AZD1222 COVID-19 vaccine.

V usage is TRBV2 and J usage is TRBJ1-1, with D perhaps TRBD1 (5 bases). V lost 4 bases and J 10 bases, leaving 25 bases between the germline ends. The CDR3 is 16 amino acids. Germline lookup yields CDR1 SNHLY and CDR2 FYNNEI. The CDR3 coding sequence is TGTGCCAGCAGTGGGGAAGGGGCCTCTCCCCGAGGTTTAGCTTTCTTT. This gives the protein CASSGEGASPRGLAFF.

The gene calls are TRBV19 and TRBJ1-1; 7 bases map to TRBD1. This CDR3 comprises 14 residues. From germline, CDR1 is LNHDA and CDR2 SQIVND (reference sequence). The J segment lost 6 bases and the V segment lost 1 base, leaving 5 bases of the junction unmatched. The CDR3 nucleotides read TGTGCCAGTAGTATAGGACAGGGATTACCTGAAGCTTTCTTT. This codes for CASSIGQGLPEAFF.

The chain combines TRBV28 with TRBJ2-3, with unresolved D. V was trimmed by 4 bases and J by 2 bases, leaving 13 bases between them. The CDR3 consists of 15 residues. Looked up from germline, CDR1 is MDHEN and CDR2 is SYDVKM. The CDR3 coding sequence is TGTGCCAGCAGTTCCCCCCCTCAGCTCACAGATACGCAGTATTTT. This translates into CASSSPPQLTDTQYF.

The chain uses TRBV7-2 and TRBJ2-7; no clear D. Germline loops: CDR1 SGHTA, CDR2 FQGNSA. The CDR3 totals 15 residues. Deletions cut 2 bases from V and 3 bases from J, with 14 bases between. The CDR3 sequence: CASSLNSWQSYEQYF. DNA of the CDR3: TGTGCCAGCAGCTTAAACTCATGGCAGAGCTACGAGCAGTACTTC.

The rearrangement uses TRBV7-2 and TRBJ1-5; no definite D call. CDR3 length equals 13 residues. The germline V gene has CDR1 SGHTA and CDR2 FQGNSA. V was trimmed by 1 base and J by 6 bases, leaving 7 bases between them. The CDR3 DNA reads TGTGCCAGCAGCTTAGGGGTCACTCAGCCCCAGCATTTT. Protein: CASSLGVTQPQHF.

V gene TRBV4-3 combines with J gene TRBJ1-3; no clear D gene. Germline V gene sequence: CDR1 LGHNA, CDR2 YSLEER. With 0 bases removed from V and 0 bases from J, the gap between germline ends came to 12 bases. The CDR3 is 17 residues long. The DNA for the CDR3 is TGCGCCAGCAGCCAAGACCCCGGACCCAGCTCTGGAAACACCATATATTTT. Protein product: CASSQDPGPSSGNTIYF.

This sequence joins TRBV11-2 and TRBJ2-2, with 7 positions matching TRBD2. Per germline, CDR1 SGHAT and CDR2 FQNNGV. This CDR3 spans 15 amino acids. V shed 5 bases, J shed 0 bases, and the junction held 3 bases outside the gene matches. This CDR3 reads CASSPGGSNTGELFF. CDR3 coding DNA: TGTGCCAGCAGCCCCGGGGGGTCGAACACCGGGGAGCTGTTTTTT.

This clone came up once. This chain joins TRBV7-9 and TRBJ2-5; D is unresolved. The CDR3 spans 11 residues. CDR1 and CDR2 (germline): SEHNR, FQNEAQ (reference sequence). Trimming shortened V by 5 bases and J by 2 bases, and 3 bases separated the two germline ends. In DNA form, the CDR3 reads TGTGCCAGCAGCCGACAAGAGACCCAGTACTTC. It encodes CASSRQETQYF.

The chain carries TRBV6-6 and TRBJ1-2; D ambiguous. V lost 7 bases and J lost 4, with 13 bases in between. CDR3 length: 13 residues. CDR1 and CDR2 from the germline V gene are MNHNY and SVGAGI (reference sequence). The CDR3: CASTDVQSYGYTF. The CDR3 nucleotides read TGTGCCAGCACCGACGTACAGTCCTATGGCTACACCTTC.

The gene calls are TRBV24-1 and TRBJ2-3, with TRBD2 as a possible D gene (7 bases). The CDR3 contains 15 residues. Trimming left V 4 bases short and J 5 bases short, with 15 bases between. Germline V CDR1 and CDR2: KGHDR, SFDVKD. The CDR3 DNA sequence: TGTGCCACCAGTGACCAACGGGGGGCTGGAGATACGCAGTATTTT. This sequence encodes CATSDQRGAGDTQYF.

This clone was recorded a few times. The chain carries TRBV5-1 and TRBJ1-2, with 7 positions matching TRBD1. The ends lost 4 bases at V and 1 base at J; junction bases unmatched: 10. The length of the CDR3 is 16 residues. The germline V gene has CDR1 SGHRS and CDR2 YFSETQ. The CDR3 reads CASSPGWRGLNYGYTF. The CDR3 bases are TGCGCCAGCAGCCCTGGATGGAGGGGGCTTAACTATGGCTACACCTTC.

This rearrangement joins TRBV5-1 to TRBJ2-3, with D possibly being TRBD1 or TRBD2 (6 bases each). V was pared by 0 bases and J by 4 bases, with 15 bases between. From germline, CDR1 is SGHRS and CDR2 YFSETQ. The CDR3 is 16 residues long. CDR3 in amino acids: CASSLEGGRRADTQYF. The DNA of the CDR3 is TGCGCCAGCAGCTTGGAGGGGGGACGTCGCGCAGATACGCAGTATTTT.

V usage is TRBV9 and J usage is TRBJ1-4, with no clear D. Deletions cut 3 bases from V and 10 bases from J, with 22 bases between. This CDR3 region has 16 residues. Germline loops: CDR1 SGDLS, CDR2 YYNGEE. The CDR3 loop reads CASSATPGTANGKLFF. CDR3 coding DNA: TGTGCCAGCAGCGCTACCCCGGGCACCGCCAACGGAAAACTGTTTTTT.

The chain links TRBV6-2 or TRBV6-3 to TRBJ1-4, with 10 positions matching TRBD1. Per germline, CDR1 MNHEY and CDR2 SVGEGT. The V and J ends lost 5 bases and 11 bases, in that order; junction bases with no gene match: 5. This CDR3 spans 13 amino acids. The CDR3: CASSTSGQGKLFF. The CDR3, as DNA: TGTGCCAGCAGTACCTCGGGACAGGGGAAACTGTTTTTT.

The chain uses TRBV5-1 and TRBJ2-3; D uncertain. V lost 4 bases and J 0 bases, leaving 3 bases between the germline ends. Germline CDR1 SGHRS, CDR2 YFSETQ. The CDR3 covers 12 residues. CDR3 bases: TGCGCCAGCAGCCGGAGCACAGATACGCAGTATTTT. It translates to CASSRSTDTQYF.

The chain carries TRBV7-3 and TRBJ2-6; 7 bases are shared with TRBD1. V lost 5 bases to trimming and J lost 0 bases; unmatched junction nucleotides: 1. Germline V gives CDR1 SGHTA, CDR2 FQGTGA. CDR3 length equals 15 residues. The CDR3 DNA follows: TGTGCCAGCAGCCGACAGGGCTCTGGGGCCAACGTCCTGACTTTC. Protein: CASSRQGSGANVLTF.

This clone was observed a few times. A junction end diverges from the germline sequence, so it may reflect a read error. The rearrangement joins TRBV11-2 to TRBJ2-2; maybe TRBD2 (6 bases). The CDR3 runs 12 residues. Germline CDR1 is SGHAT and CDR2 is FQNNGV. The CDR3 region has the DNA TGTGCCAGCAGCTCCGGCGCGGGGTCCCGAGCTTTT. Translation gives CASSSGAGSRAF.

CDR3 sequence (DNA): TGTGCCAGCAGCCCCCAAAAGACAGGGCACGGGGCTAACTATGGCTACACCTTC. Protein sequence: CASSPQKTGHGANYGYTF. The rearrangement links TRBV7-9 to TRBJ1-2; TRBD1 aligns across 7 bases. The CDR3 totals 18 residues. The trim removed 5 bases at V and 0 bases at J, leaving 15 bases unmatched. Germline loops: CDR1 SEHNR, CDR2 FQNEAQ (reference sequence).

V and J are TRBV12-5 and TRBJ2-5; TRBD1 agrees at 11 bases. Germline CDR1 and CDR2: LGHNT and FRNRAP. The V and J ends lost 1 base and 4 bases, in that order; junction bases with no gene match: 5. This CDR3 has 16 amino acids. The CDR3 DNA sequence: TGTGCTAGTGGTTTGGCCGGGACAGGGGGGGGAGAGACCCAGTACTTC. It specifies CASGLAGTGGGETQYF.

This clone appeared once. The chain uses TRBV19 and TRBJ1-4; tentative D call: TRBD1 (6 bases). The CDR3 contains 12 residues. V was shortened by 3 bases and J by 12 bases, with 11 bases between the two germline ends. CDR1 and CDR2 from the germline V gene are LNHDA and SQIVND (reference sequence). This chain's CDR3 is CASSIKGGELFF. In DNA, the CDR3 is TGTGCCAGTAGTATTAAAGGGGGGGAACTGTTTTTT.

CDR3 sequence reads: CASSSNLAGNNEQFF. The CDR3 DNA follows: TGCGCCAGCAGCTCGAACCTAGCGGGGAACAATGAGCAGTTCTTC. This rearrangement joins TRBV5-1 to TRBJ2-1, with 9 nucleotides matching TRBD2. Trimming cost V 3 bases and J 5 bases; bases outside gene matches: 6. The CDR3 loop spans 15 amino acids. Per the germline V gene, CDR1 is SGHRS and CDR2 is YFSETQ.

The V call is TRBV5-1, the J call TRBJ1-3; D is unclear. This CDR3 contains 17 residues. CDR1 is SGHRS, CDR2 YFSETQ, per germline. V gave up 2 bases and J gave up 0 bases, with 15 bases separating them. In DNA form, the CDR3 reads TGCGCCAGCAGCTTAGCGGACGCGGGAAACTCTGGAAACACCATATATTTT. Translated: CASSLADAGNSGNTIYF.

This chain joins TRBV7-6 and TRBJ1-1, with D maybe TRBD1 (6 bases). Germline CDR1 and CDR2: SGHVS and FNYEAQ. V gave up 4 bases and J gave up 1 base, with 7 bases separating them. This CDR3 has 13 residues. CDR3 coding DNA: TGTGCCAGCAGCTCGGGACAGAACACTGAAGCTTTCTTT. Translating gives CASSSGQNTEAFF.

This chain connects TRBV19 to TRBJ1-5; the match to TRBD1 covers 8 bases. Trimming cost V 4 bases and J 5 bases; bases outside gene matches: 1. The V gene's germline CDR1 is LNHDA and CDR2 SQIVND (reference sequence). The CDR3 totals 13 residues. The CDR3 spells CASSKQGDQPQHF. CDR3 coding DNA: TGTGCCAGTAGTAAACAGGGGGATCAGCCCCAGCATTTT.

The rearrangement joins TRBV28 to TRBJ1-4; D perhaps matches TRBD1 (6 bases). V gave up 6 bases and J gave up 8 bases, with 16 bases separating them. The germline CDR1 and CDR2 sequences are MDHEN and SYDVKM. The CDR3 consists of 14 residues. CDR3 in amino acids: CASSPGQSREKLFF. The CDR3 nucleotides read TGTGCCAGCAGCCCCGGACAGAGTAGGGAAAAACTGTTTTTT.

The gene calls are TRBV19 and TRBJ1-5, with D uncertain. The V gene's germline CDR1 is LNHDA and CDR2 SQIVND (reference sequence). The CDR3 totals 13 residues. V was shortened by 9 bases and J by 11 bases, with 20 bases between the two germline ends. CDR3 nucleotide sequence: TGTGCCAGCATTTCGGCCCAAGGCGAGACCCAGCATTTT. This translates into CASISAQGETQHF.

This chain connects TRBV7-2 to TRBJ1-4; D is undetermined. The CDR3 loop spans 13 amino acids. CDR1 is SGHTA, CDR2 FQGNSA, per germline. The V gene lost 1 base and the J gene lost 5 bases, with 5 bases spanning the gap. The CDR3 spells CASSLGRNEKLFF. CDR3 nucleotide sequence: TGTGCCAGCAGCTTAGGCCGGAATGAAAAACTGTTTTTT.

The chain links TRBV29-1 to TRBJ2-3, with D perhaps matching TRBD2 (5 bases). Germline V gives CDR1 SQVTM, CDR2 ANQGSEA. This CDR3 is 12 amino acids long. V lost 5 bases and J 4 bases, leaving 10 bases between the germline ends. CDR3 amino acids: CSVIVRADTQYF. Written as DNA, the CDR3 is TGCAGCGTTATAGTGAGGGCAGATACGCAGTATTTT.

The chain links TRBV9 to TRBJ2-3; D is unresolved. V was pared by 0 bases and J by 4 bases, with 12 bases between. CDR3 length: 15 residues. CDR1 and CDR2 from the germline V gene are SGDLS and YYNGEE. This chain's CDR3 is CASSVGIVGADTQYF. Here the CDR3 DNA reads TGTGCCAGCAGCGTAGGGATCGTTGGGGCAGATACGCAGTATTTT.

J is TRBJ1-3 and V is TRBV19, with D maybe TRBD1 (6 bases). The CDR3 covers 17 residues. Germline CDR1 and CDR2: LNHDA and SQIVND (reference sequence). Trimming pared 3 bases from V and 0 bases from J, leaving 15 bases between. As DNA, the CDR3 is TGTGCCAGTAGTATCTCAGGACAGATTTTCTCTGGAAACACCATATATTTT. The encoded protein is CASSISGQIFSGNTIYF. Full variable domain (remainder filled in from reference TRBV19 and TRBJ1-3): DGGITQSPKYLFRKEGQNVTLSCEQNLNHDAMYWYRQDPGQGLRLIYYSQIVNDFQKGDIAEGYSVSREKKESFPLTVTSAQKNPTAFYLCASSISGQIFSGNTIYFGEGSWLTVV.

The J gene is TRBJ1-4, the V gene TRBV9, with a tentative D call TRBD1 (5 bases). Deletions cut 2 bases from V and 8 bases from J, with 10 bases between. Germline CDR1 and CDR2: SGDLS and YYNGEE. This CDR3 has 13 residues. The CDR3 DNA is TGTGCCAGCAGCGTTGGGGGAGGAGAAAAACTGTTTTTT. Translating it yields CASSVGGGEKLFF.

This clone was seen a few times. V is TRBV7-8 and J is TRBJ2-3, with 10 bases that match TRBD1. In germline, CDR1 is SGHVS, CDR2 FQNEAQ. The CDR3 has 14 residues. J gave up 5 bases and V 5 bases, and 4 bases lay outside the gene matches. CDR3 protein: CASSTTGGEDTQYF. CDR3 coding DNA: TGTGCCAGCAGCACGACAGGGGGCGAAGATACGCAGTATTTT.